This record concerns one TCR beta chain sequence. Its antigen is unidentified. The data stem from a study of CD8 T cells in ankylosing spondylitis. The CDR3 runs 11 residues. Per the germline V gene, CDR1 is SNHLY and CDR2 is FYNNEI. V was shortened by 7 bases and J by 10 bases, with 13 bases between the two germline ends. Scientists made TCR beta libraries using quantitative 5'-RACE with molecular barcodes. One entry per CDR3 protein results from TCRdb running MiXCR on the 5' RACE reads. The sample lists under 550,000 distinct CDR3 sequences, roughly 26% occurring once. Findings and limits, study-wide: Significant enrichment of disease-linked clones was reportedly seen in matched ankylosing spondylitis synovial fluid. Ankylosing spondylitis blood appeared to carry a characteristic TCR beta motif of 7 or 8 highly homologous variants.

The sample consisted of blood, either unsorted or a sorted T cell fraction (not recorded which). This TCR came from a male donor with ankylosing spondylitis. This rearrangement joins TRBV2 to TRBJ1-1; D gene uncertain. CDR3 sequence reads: CASKVSGGAFF. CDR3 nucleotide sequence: TGTGCCAGCAAAGTATCAGGAGGAGCTTTCTTT.